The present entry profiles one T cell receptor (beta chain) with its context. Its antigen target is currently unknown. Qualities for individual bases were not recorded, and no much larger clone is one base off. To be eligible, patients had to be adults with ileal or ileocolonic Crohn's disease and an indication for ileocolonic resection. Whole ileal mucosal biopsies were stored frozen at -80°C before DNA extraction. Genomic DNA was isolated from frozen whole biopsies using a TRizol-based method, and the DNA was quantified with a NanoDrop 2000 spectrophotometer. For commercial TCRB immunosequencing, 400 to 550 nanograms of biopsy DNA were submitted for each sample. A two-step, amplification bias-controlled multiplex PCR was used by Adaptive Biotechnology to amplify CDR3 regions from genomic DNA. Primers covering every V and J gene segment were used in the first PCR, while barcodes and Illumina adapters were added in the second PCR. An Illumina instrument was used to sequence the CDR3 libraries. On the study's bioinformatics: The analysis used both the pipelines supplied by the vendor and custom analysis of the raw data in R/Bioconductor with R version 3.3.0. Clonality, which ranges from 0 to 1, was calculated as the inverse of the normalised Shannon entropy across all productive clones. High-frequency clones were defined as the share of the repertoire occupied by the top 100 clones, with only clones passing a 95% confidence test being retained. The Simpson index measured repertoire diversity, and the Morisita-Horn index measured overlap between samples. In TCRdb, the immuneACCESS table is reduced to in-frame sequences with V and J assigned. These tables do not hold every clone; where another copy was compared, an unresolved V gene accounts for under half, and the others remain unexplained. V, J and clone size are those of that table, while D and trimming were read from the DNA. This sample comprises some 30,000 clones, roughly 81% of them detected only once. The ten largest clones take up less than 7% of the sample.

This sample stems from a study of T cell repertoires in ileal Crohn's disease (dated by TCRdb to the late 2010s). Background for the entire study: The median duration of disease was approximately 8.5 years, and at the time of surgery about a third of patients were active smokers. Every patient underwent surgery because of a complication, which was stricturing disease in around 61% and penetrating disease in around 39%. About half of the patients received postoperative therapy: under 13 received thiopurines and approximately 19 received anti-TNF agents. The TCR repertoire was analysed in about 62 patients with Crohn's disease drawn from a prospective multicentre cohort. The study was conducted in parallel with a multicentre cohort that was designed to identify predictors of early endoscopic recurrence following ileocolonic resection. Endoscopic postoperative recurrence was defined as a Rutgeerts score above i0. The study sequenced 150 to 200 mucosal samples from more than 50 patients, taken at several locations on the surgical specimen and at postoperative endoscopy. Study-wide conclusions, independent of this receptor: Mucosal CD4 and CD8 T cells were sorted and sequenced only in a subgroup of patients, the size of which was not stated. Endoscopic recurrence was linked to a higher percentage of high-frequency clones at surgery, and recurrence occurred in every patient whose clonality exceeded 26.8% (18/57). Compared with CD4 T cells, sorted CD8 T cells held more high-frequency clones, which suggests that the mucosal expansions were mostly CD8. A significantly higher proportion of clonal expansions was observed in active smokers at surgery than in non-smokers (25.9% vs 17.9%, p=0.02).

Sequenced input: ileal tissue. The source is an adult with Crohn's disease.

In nucleotides, the sequence is TGTGCCAGCAGCCTCTCGGGTGTGCCGTATGGCTACACCTTC. Its product reads: CASSLSGVPYGYTF. This receptor chain uses TRBV13 and TRBJ1-2; the D gene lacks a confident call. Spanning cysteine to phenylalanine, the CDR3 consists of 14 amino acids. The DNA shown is the 42-base CDR3, in frame from base 1. The germline V gene (reference sequence) specifies PRHDT as CDR1 and FYEKMQ as CDR2. A distance of 15 bases separates the germline ends of V and J, which lose 5 bases and 5 bases respectively. Supplemented by the reference TRBV13 and TRBJ1-2 proteins around the CDR3, the complete variable domain is AAGVIQSPRHLIKEKRETATLKCYPIPRHDTVYWYQQGPGQDPQFLISFYEKMQSDKGSIPDRFSAQQFSDYHSELNMSSLELGDSALYFCASSLSGVPYGYTFGSGTRLTVV.